This T cell receptor beta chain was retrieved from a study of blood T cell repertoires in COVID-19. The method was immunoSEQ multiplex PCR; TCRdb's version includes in-frame clones alone and lacks a portion of them. Of about 130,000 clones detected, about 94% appear once; the ten largest clones hold around 2.1%. V shed 1 base, J shed 6 bases, and the junction held 9 bases outside the gene matches. Germline V gene lookup returns CDR1 LGHDT and CDR2 YNNKEL (reference sequence). The CDR3 extends over 15 amino acids. The specimen sequenced was peripheral blood. The V call is TRBV3-1 (or the pseudogene TRBV3-2), the J call TRBJ2-7; 7 nucleotides agree with TRBD2. The receptor comes from a man aged 50-60 years with COVID-19, enrolled during active disease. In nucleotides, the CDR3 is TGTGCCAGCAGCCAAGCGGGGGGAATGGGTTCCGAGCAGTACTTC. This sequence encodes CASSQAGGMGSEQYF.